The 26 T cell receptor beta chains presented below share a single source sample, sequenced in a study of shared clonotypes between healthy human individuals. This table comes from immunoSEQ multiplex PCR, and its TCRdb copy is limited to in-frame clones, with some not included. This sample carries some 79,000 clones, 62% of them seen once, and the ten largest clones take about 51%. Specimen: memory CD8+ T cells sorted from blood. Subset here: CD45RO+ cells pooled with CCR7-negative TemRA cells. The receptors were sampled from a man aged 25 to 40 in good health.

A single count supports this clone. CDR3 in DNA: TGTGCCAGCAGCCTGGGACTAGCCTCCTACGAGCAGTACTTC. This codes for CASSLGLASYEQYF. The rearrangement joins TRBV6-5 to TRBJ2-7; 9 nucleotides align to TRBD2. Germline V CDR1 and CDR2: MNHEY, SVGAGI. The CDR3 has 14 amino acids. V lost 6 bases to trimming and J lost 0 bases; unmatched junction nucleotides: 3.

V usage is TRBV29-1 and J usage is TRBJ2-3, with 11 bases that match TRBD1. Germline CDR1 and CDR2: SQVTM and ANQGSEA. The CDR3 consists of 15 residues. The V segment lost 3 bases and the J segment 5 bases; nucleotides outside the gene matches: 7. CDR3 loop: CSVERTGGEGDTQYF. CDR3 nucleotides: TGCAGCGTTGAGCGGACAGGGGGCGAAGGAGATACGCAGTATTTT.

The J gene is TRBJ2-3, the V gene TRBV6-1; 11 bases are shared with TRBD2. This CDR3 comprises 15 residues. Germline loops: CDR1 MNHNS, CDR2 SASEGT. Germline trimming cut 7 bases from V and 1 base from J; bases unmatched to any gene: 4. The DNA of the CDR3 is TGTGCCAGCAAACTAGCGGGAGTAGGCACAGATACGCAGTATTTT. This gives the protein CASKLAGVGTDTQYF.

This clone was counted once. This chain links TRBV19 with TRBJ2-2; 8 nucleotides align to TRBD1. The CDR3 has 17 residues. CDR1 is LNHDA and CDR2 is SQIVND in the germline V gene (reference sequence). With 4 bases clipped from V and 0 bases from J, the junction kept 7 bases outside the gene matches. CDR3 DNA sequence: TGTGCCAGTAGTACAAGGACAGGGATTGCGAACACCGGGGAGCTGTTTTTT. This translates into CASSTRTGIANTGELFF.

V usage is TRBV7-9 and J usage is TRBJ1-2; D remains unclear. This CDR3 is 15 amino acids long. Germline V gene sequence: CDR1 SEHNR, CDR2 FQNEAQ (reference sequence). V gave up 7 bases and J gave up 6 bases, with 21 bases separating them. CDR3 in amino acids: CASTPETPQLHGYTF. The CDR3 DNA follows: TGTGCCAGCACTCCGGAAACCCCCCAGTTGCATGGCTACACCTTC.

This clone has just one count. The chain uses TRBV28 and TRBJ2-7, with D uncertain. Germline CDR1 MDHEN, CDR2 SYDVKM. V lost 4 bases, J lost 6 bases, and 16 bases lay in between. The CDR3 length is 14 residues. The CDR3 region has the DNA TGTGCCAGCAGTTCGGGCAGCAGCTCTCTCGAGCAGTACTTC. Translated, it gives CASSSGSSSLEQYF.

The CDR3 DNA reads as TGTGCAAGTCGCTTAGAGAGCGGGAGCCAAAACATTCAGTACTTC. This sequence encodes CASRLESGSQNIQYF. This chain uses TRBV12-2 with TRBJ2-4; the table's D call, TRBD2, has no DNA check behind it. TRBV12-2 is labeled a pseudogene. The CDR3 spans 15 residues.

V usage is TRBV19 and J usage is TRBJ2-1, with TRBD2 matching over 10 bases. CDR1 and CDR2 (germline): LNHDA, SQIVND (reference sequence). The ends lost 6 bases at V and 0 bases at J; junction bases unmatched: 2. The CDR3 is 15 residues long. This CDR3 is CASRASGSSYNEQFF. As DNA, the CDR3 is TGTGCCAGTAGGGCTAGCGGGAGCTCCTACAATGAGCAGTTCTTC.

This sequence joins TRBV7-6 and TRBJ2-2, with D tentatively TRBD2 (6 bases). This CDR3 comprises 16 residues. Trimming stripped 5 bases from V and 1 base from J, with 14 bases between. From germline, CDR1 is SGHVS and CDR2 FNYEAQ. Here the CDR3 reads CASSRRDPQNTGELFF. The CDR3 region has the DNA TGTGCCAGCAGCAGGCGGGACCCTCAGAACACCGGGGAGCTGTTTTTT.

Only a few counts were recorded for this clone. In the same sample, other DNA sequences code for this CDR3. The gene calls are TRBV28 and TRBJ2-7, with D uncertain. CDR3 size: 13 residues. Germline loops: CDR1 MDHEN, CDR2 SYDVKM. Trimming removed 4 bases at V and 0 bases at J, with 7 bases between. CDR3 loop: CASSSGTSYEQYF. For the CDR3, the DNA is TGTGCCAGCAGTTCTGGTACCTCCTACGAGCAGTACTTC. Supplemented by reference TRBV28 and TRBJ2-7, the full variable domain reads DVKVTQSSRYLVKRTGEKVFLECVQDMDHENMFWYRQDPGLGLRLIYFSYDVKMKEKGDIPEGYSVSREKKERFSLILESASTNQTSMYLCASSSGTSYEQYFGPGTRLTVT.

The chain employs TRBV9 and TRBJ2-3; D is possibly TRBD1 or TRBD2 (5 bases each). The CDR3 runs 15 residues. CDR1 is SGDLS and CDR2 is YYNGEE in the germline V gene. Trimming took 0 bases from V and 4 from J, leaving 12 bases between them. CDR3 DNA sequence: TGTGCCAGCAGCGTAGGAGGGACCCCCCCAGATACGCAGTATTTT. Translating gives CASSVGGTPPDTQYF.

In regard to this clone: With a far larger clone one base away, a read error is the likely cause. The sample holds other DNA sequences that translate to the same CDR3. This chain joins TRBV27 and TRBJ2-7, with 7 bases matching TRBD1. CDR1 MNHEY and CDR2 SMNVEV come from the germline V gene (reference sequence). The CDR3 has 16 residues. CDR3 sequence (DNA): TGTGCCAGCAGTTTATCATTGTTGAGGGGGCGCTACGAGCAATACTTC. This encodes CASSLSLLRGRYEQYF.

J is TRBJ2-1 and V is TRBV4-3; D is uncertain. Germline values: CDR1 LGHNA, CDR2 YSLEER. V was trimmed by 1 base and J by 5 bases, leaving 9 bases between them. This CDR3 is 14 amino acids long. The CDR3 DNA reads as TGCGCCAGCAGCCAAGGTCTAGGAAACAATGAGCAGTTCTTC. As protein: CASSQGLGNNEQFF.

In regard to this clone: It may be a read error: a sequence one base away is much more abundant. The chain combines TRBV6-1 with TRBJ2-3; D gene unclear. V lost 2 bases, J lost 8 bases, and 8 bases lay in between. CDR3 size: 12 residues. Germline assignment: CDR1 MNHNS and CDR2 SASEGT. CDR3 amino acids: CASSELLVTQYF. The CDR3 coding sequence is TGTGCCAGCAGTGAATTATTAGTTACGCAGTATTTT.

The V and J genes are TRBV5-1 and TRBJ1-1; 8 nucleotides line up with TRBD1. This CDR3 is 17 amino acids long. The junction had 16 bases not matched to a gene; V was cut back by 6 bases and J by 3 bases. Germline CDR1 and CDR2: SGHRS and YFSETQ. The CDR3 reads CASTTEGQGALDTEAFF. CDR3 DNA: TGCGCCAGCACCACCGAGGGGCAGGGGGCTTTGGACACTGAAGCTTTCTTT.

The rearrangement uses TRBV7-2 and TRBJ2-7; D uncertain. This CDR3 contains 14 residues. Germline V gene lookup returns CDR1 SGHTA and CDR2 FQGNSA. Trimming left V 5 bases short and J 1 base short, with 12 bases between. The CDR3 nucleotides are TGTGCCAGCAGCCCCCGAGCGAATTCCTACGAGCAGTACTTC. Its protein is CASSPRANSYEQYF.

This clone was observed many times. V usage is TRBV21-1 and J usage is TRBJ2-2; TRBD2 reflects the table's D call only, with no check against the DNA. TRBV21-1 is classified as a pseudogene. CDR3 length: 15 residues. CDR3 sequence: CASSNRDSNTGELFF. The DNA of the CDR3 is TGTGCCAGCAGCAACCGGGACTCGAACACCGGGGAGCTGTTTTTT.

The genes are TRBV27 and TRBJ1-2; 7 bases agree with TRBD1. V lost 5 bases to trimming and J lost 2 bases; unmatched junction nucleotides: 5. Germline V gene sequence: CDR1 MNHEY, CDR2 SMNVEV (reference sequence). CDR3 length: 14 residues. CDR3 DNA: TGTGCCAGCAGTCCTCAGGGGGGAAACTATGGCTACACCTTC. Amino acids: CASSPQGGNYGYTF.

Points on this clone: A much larger clonotype is one base distant, so this may be a read error. The chain employs TRBV6-5 and TRBJ2-7; TRBD2 agrees at 7 bases. Germline assignment: CDR1 MNHEY and CDR2 SVGAGI. The CDR3 has 12 residues. V lost 8 bases to trimming and J lost 2 bases; unmatched junction nucleotides: 3. Here the CDR3 DNA reads TGTGCCAGCGGGGGGGTTGCCTACGAGCAGTACTTC. Its translation is CASGGVAYEQYF.

V usage is TRBV27 and J usage is TRBJ2-7; 9 bases line up with TRBD1. The CDR3 totals 15 residues. Germline V gene data show CDR1 as MNHEY and CDR2 as SMNVEV (reference sequence). V lost 8 bases, J lost 7 bases, and 15 bases stayed unmatched. The CDR3 region is CASGQPGQGLQEQYF. CDR3 DNA sequence: TGTGCCAGCGGGCAACCGGGACAGGGTTTGCAAGAGCAGTACTTC.

The chain combines TRBV27 with TRBJ2-7, with D maybe TRBD1 (5 bases). Germline CDR1 and CDR2: MNHEY and SMNVEV (reference sequence). V gave up 5 bases and J gave up 2 bases, with 19 bases separating them. The CDR3 runs 16 residues. The CDR3 protein is CASSEALGEITYEQYF. DNA of the CDR3: TGTGCCAGCAGTGAGGCCCTAGGGGAAATAACCTACGAGCAGTACTTC.

The CDR3 is CASSITGGTDTQYF. The DNA for the CDR3 is TGTGCCAGCAGCATAACGGGCGGGACAGATACGCAGTATTTT. The chain uses TRBV27 and TRBJ2-3; tentatively, D is TRBD2 (5 bases). The CDR3 consists of 14 residues. Germline V gene sequence: CDR1 MNHEY, CDR2 SMNVEV (reference sequence). V was trimmed by 6 bases and J by 3 bases, leaving 13 bases between them.

The chain is built from TRBV4-1 and TRBJ1-4; possible D gene TRBD1, 5 bases. V was pared by 0 bases and J by 4 bases, with 15 bases between. This CDR3 has 17 residues. CDR1 and CDR2 from the germline V gene are MGHRA and YSYEKL. CDR3 in DNA: TGCGCCAGCAGCCAAGACCGGGACGGGGGGTTTAATGAAAAACTGTTTTTT. Encoded protein: CASSQDRDGGFNEKLFF.

The rearrangement uses TRBV7-9 and TRBJ2-7; 8 nucleotides match TRBD2. There are 12 residues in the CDR3. V trimming: 4 bases; J trimming: 11 bases; junction bases outside the gene matches: 7. CDR1 and CDR2 (germline): SEHNR, FQNEAQ (reference sequence). Here the CDR3 DNA reads TGTGCCAGCAGCTATACCCAGCGGGAGAAGTACTTC. It codes for CASSYTQREKYF. Complete variable domain (other parts from reference TRBV7-9 and TRBJ2-7): DTGVSQNPRHKITKRGQNVTFRCDPISEHNRLYWYRQTLGQGPEFLTYFQNEAQLEKSRLLSDRFSAERPKGSFSTLEIQRTEQGDSAMYLCASSYTQREKYFGPGTRLTVT.

This chain links TRBV6-5 with TRBJ1-5; D ambiguous. The V gene lost 2 bases and the J gene lost 5 bases, with 7 bases spanning the gap. CDR1 is MNHEY, CDR2 SVGAGI, per germline. The CDR3 sequence is 13 residues long. CDR3 amino acids: CASSYRAYQPQHF. CDR3 DNA sequence: TGTGCCAGCAGTTACCGGGCATATCAGCCCCAGCATTTT.

J is TRBJ2-7 and V is TRBV28; either TRBD1 or TRBD2 may supply D (5 bases each). The CDR3 is made up of 13 amino acids. The germline gives CDR1 MDHEN, CDR2 SYDVKM. V lost 10 bases to trimming and J lost 3 bases, with 16 bases between them. The DNA of the CDR3 is TGTGCCACCAAGGACGGGACCCACTACGAGCAGTACTTC. Translating gives CATKDGTHYEQYF. Variable domain in full (rest from reference TRBV28 and TRBJ2-7): DVKVTQSSRYLVKRTGEKVFLECVQDMDHENMFWYRQDPGLGLRLIYFSYDVKMKEKGDIPEGYSVSREKKERFSLILESASTNQTSMYLCATKDGTHYEQYFGPGTRLTVT.